This TCR beta chain derives from a study of cytomegalovirus exposure and HLA in healthy donors. Findings of the study overall: There was a cluster of highly shared sequence variants that was likely a sequencing artifact.

This clone was recorded a few times. Its specificity is unknown. This sequence may be a read error, since a much larger clone differs from it by one base. Healthy individuals who donated bone marrow served as the donors. The PCR employed 60 Vbeta primers together with 13 Jbeta primers. Method: immunoSEQ multiplex PCR; TCRdb's copy keeps in-frame clones and lacks some. The table shows 140,000 to 150,000 clones, with more than 75% occurring only once. The sample consisted of PBMCs. This sequence originates from a young woman in good health and CMV-seropositive.

The chain's CDR3 is CASSGLAGGQETQYF. The CDR3 DNA reads as TGTGCCAGCAGTGGACTAGCGGGGGGGCAAGAGACCCAGTACTTC. The chain is built from TRBV2 and TRBJ2-5, with 14 bases lining up with TRBD2. This CDR3 is 15 amino acids long. Per germline, CDR1 SNHLY and CDR2 FYNNEI. The trim removed 4 bases at V and 2 bases at J, leaving 0 bases unmatched.